This T cell receptor beta chain was sequenced for a study of early T cells in non-severe SARS-CoV-2 infection. Study in general: From unsorted whole blood, bulk RNA was sequenced, and the chains remained unpaired. Overall study results and limits: Clonotype matching in VDJdb favored anti-spike CD8 responses and did not capture private and CD4 specificities.

Unique molecular identifiers were added to individual cDNA molecules. TCRdb re-called the 5' RACE reads through MiXCR, storing one row per CDR3 protein. This sample has tens of thousands of distinct CDR3 sequences; around 12% occur once, and the top ten carry 15% to 19%. This clonotype was found a few times. Its target is unknown. At one end the junction does not follow the germline gene, possibly because of a read error. Sequencing used whole blood, obtained at baseline. The receptor comes from an adult who was a healthcare worker with PCR-confirmed SARS-CoV-2 infection or an uninfected control (not recorded which). The donor label of this sample is uncertain.

The CDR3 sequence is CASSYRAGLNSPLHF. The CDR3 DNA follows: TGTGCCAGCAGTTACCGAGCGGGCCTAAATTCACCCCTCCATTTT. The J gene is TRBJ1-6, the V gene TRBV6-2 or TRBV6-3; D unresolved. Per the germline V gene, CDR1 is MNHEY and CDR2 is SVGEGT. This CDR3 has 15 residues.